This T cell receptor beta chain comes out of a study of blood T cell repertoires in COVID-19. Study as a whole: The United States, Italy and Spain were the sources of the acute and convalescent COVID-19 samples. From T cells, B-cell-depleted T cells, or PBMCs came the material, which was cDNA or gDNA.

Original handling: Quantification of nucleated cells was approximated via reference gene primer amplification. This table comes from immunoSEQ multiplex PCR, and its TCRdb copy is limited to in-frame clones, with some not included. That table supplies the V and J calls and clone size; D and trimming were determined from the DNA. The table records about 98,000 clones, 82% of them present only once. The CDR3 is 17 residues long. V was clipped by 1 base and J by 0 bases, with 15 bases between them. Germline V gene sequence: CDR1 SEHNR, CDR2 FQNEAQ (reference sequence). Sequencing was performed on peripheral blood. This chain connects TRBV7-9 to TRBJ1-1; D gene uncertain. The clonotype was recovered from an elderly man with acute or convalescent COVID-19. The CDR3 protein is CASSLGGGANLNTEAFF. Here the CDR3 DNA reads TGTGCCAGCAGCTTAGGAGGTGGAGCGAATTTGAACACTGAAGCTTTCTTT.